This is a list of T cell receptor beta chains from one sample in a study of blood T cell repertoires in COVID-19. The method was immunoSEQ multiplex PCR; TCRdb's version includes in-frame clones alone and lacks a portion of them. The sample lists under 45,000 clones, 76% seen once, with around 27% in the top ten. The sample consisted of peripheral blood. Source of these receptors: a man older than 75 with acute or convalescent COVID-19. Each CDR3 is given with its conserved first and last residue.

v_call | cdr3_aa
TRBV9 | CASRRGGLSTDTQYF
TRBV11-2 | CASSLWQRGGQETQYF
TRBV29-1 | CSGREAGGPLHF
TRBV7-2 | CASRDRGEQYF
TRBV7-2 | CASSLVAGGNEQFF
TRBV5-1 | CASSLGLQGYGYTF
TRBV27 | CASRTSGLNLFQGLAGGADTQYF
TRBV3-1/TRBV3-2 | CASSHQRGGWADTQYF
TRBV5-1 | CASRLGQGGYGYTF
TRBV27 | CASSLFGGGTFPGELFF
TRBV7-2 | CASSLRGGSYNSPLHF
TRBV20-1 | CSASGGGGTSNEGYTF
TRBV10-3 | CAISESLVPDTQYF
TRBV7-2 | CASSLAGYRTAYTGELFF
TRBV6-5 | CASSQQGSSYNEQFF
TRBV4-2 | CASSQDPLVGTGSYEQYF
TRBV7-2 | CASSLGRGNSPLHF
TRBV19 | CASSIDHSNNQPQHF
TRBV10-3 | CAISEYATGNSPLHF
TRBV12-3/TRBV12-4 | CASSSDRGELFF
TRBV3-1/TRBV3-2 | CASSQSEIYGYTF
TRBV7-2 | CASSAPSTDTQYF
TRBV9 | CASSVTVGGSPQETQYF
TRBV19 | CASVGQSTGELFF
TRBV14 | CASSLAGTSGPTLYEQYF
TRBV5-4 | CASSLEGTGVYGYTF
TRBV27 | CASRWTGQETQYF
TRBV24-1 | CATRGAGGTDTQYF
TRBV7-8 | CASSARVLNTEAFF
TRBV7-6 | CASSLRTSGMGGGEQFF